This T cell receptor beta chain appears in the sequencing data of a study of T cell changes during pregnancy in multiple sclerosis. CDR1 and CDR2 from the germline V gene are SGHRS and YFSETQ. The CDR3 covers 16 residues. V dropped 4 bases and J dropped 5; count of bases not matched to a gene: 6. The repertoire was sequenced with immunoSEQ multiplex PCR; TCRdb's copy has only in-frame clones and lacks some. The table has approximately 49,000 clones, around 87% seen once; the top ten hold 4.5% to 5.5%. The chain joins TRBV5-1 to TRBJ2-3; 14 bases are a match to TRBD2. The source of this sequence is a female donor in good health, enrolled as a control in a pregnancy study. The sequencing here drew on peripheral blood, taken after pregnancy. CDR3 in DNA: TGCGCCAGCAGCGGAGACGGACTAGCGGGAGGAGATACGCAGTATTTT. This encodes CASSGDGLAGGDTQYF.